This T cell receptor (beta chain) was captured in a study of beta chain features in type 1 diabetes. Points on this clone: Its cognate antigen is unknown.

In total, each donor contributed a single heparinised blood draw that averaged roughly 100 mL. Each of the CD4+ naive, central memory, regulatory and stem cell-like memory populations was sorted via CD45RO/CCR7/CD25/CD127/CD95/CD27. This CDR3 contains 14 residues. Deletions cut 3 bases from V and 8 bases from J, with 19 bases between. CDR1 is GTSNPN and CDR2 is SVGIG in the germline V gene (reference sequence). The whole isolated RNA underwent reverse transcription, so sequencing captured expressed TCRB transcripts. Method: immunoSEQ multiplex PCR; TCRdb's copy keeps in-frame clones and lacks some. In the table there are around 160,000 clones, approximately 8.7% of which are singletons. General study results and limits: Reduced insertions and increased deletions marked VDJ junctions in type 1 diabetes patients. A moderate, significant TCRB CDR3 shortening appeared in type 1 diabetes across four CD4+ subsets. Compared with healthy donors, patients appeared to share more similar naive, central memory and regulatory TCRB repertoires.

Sequenced sample: central memory CD4+ T cells from blood. This TCR was sampled from a woman in her twenties or thirties with type 1 diabetes. This chain links TRBV30 with TRBJ1-1, with D uncertain. The CDR3 DNA reads TGTGCCTGGAGATCCCAGTCCGGGATACGAGAAGCTTTCTTT. Translating it yields CAWRSQSGIREAFF.